The 9 T cell receptor beta chains reported below all come from one sample, sequenced in a study of cytomegalovirus exposure and HLA in healthy donors (dated by TCRdb to the late 2010s). Preparation of the library involved the immunoSEQ multiplex PCR assay. For the multiplex PCR, a mixture combining 60 forward primers for TCR Vbeta segments and 13 reverse primers for TCR Jbeta segments was used. In its TCRdb copy, this immuneACCESS table keeps in-frame sequences only and misses some clones. Where compared with another copy, unresolved V genes explain less than half of these, and the others have no known cause. In all, the sample holds under 150,000 clones, and approximately 9% of those were seen once. The top ten hold 1.5% to 2% of the sample. The sequenced sample was PBMCs. These receptors came from a male donor in good health and CMV-seronegative.

The sample holds a few counts of this clone. The chain is built from TRBV5-3 and TRBJ1-6, with D perhaps TRBD1 (5 bases). TRBV5-3 is given ORF status, its function remaining uncertain. V was shortened by 0 bases and J by 0 bases, with 16 bases between the two germline ends. There are 19 residues in the CDR3. CDR3 protein: CARSLVGQGFLSYNSPLHF. The CDR3 bases are TGTGCCAGAAGCTTGGTAGGTCAGGGCTTCCTCTCCTATAATTCACCCCTCCACTTT.

There are a few counts of this clone. This chain connects TRBV5-1 to TRBJ2-7; TRBD1 agrees at 7 bases. The CDR3 runs 13 residues. Germline assignment: CDR1 SGHRS and CDR2 YFSETQ. The V and J ends lost 6 bases and 2 bases, in that order; junction bases with no gene match: 5. CDR3 region: CASMRQGTYEQYF. In DNA form, the CDR3 reads TGCGCCAGCATGCGACAGGGCACCTACGAGCAGTACTTC.

This chain joins TRBV7-3 and TRBJ2-3, with 7 positions matching TRBD2. There are 18 residues in the CDR3. Trimming took 4 bases from V and 0 from J; bases not matched to a gene: 13. CDR1 is SGHTA and CDR2 is FQGTGA in the germline V gene. The CDR3 loop reads CASSSSGTILTSTDTQYF. Written as DNA, the CDR3 is TGTGCCAGCAGCTCCTCAGGGACTATACTGACCAGCACAGATACGCAGTATTTT.

The gene calls are TRBV7-9 and TRBJ2-6; 9 bases line up with TRBD1. This CDR3 spans 19 amino acids. Germline V CDR1 and CDR2: SEHNR, FQNEAQ (reference sequence). J was trimmed by 4 bases and V by 3 bases; bases with no gene match: 13. CDR3 sequence reads: CASSFSRGTGTAGANVLTF. CDR3 in DNA: TGTGCCAGCAGCTTCTCGCGAGGGACAGGGACCGCCGGGGCCAACGTCCTGACTTTC.

The chain is built from TRBV10-3 and TRBJ2-7; TRBD1 matches at 7 bases. From germline, CDR1 is ENHRY and CDR2 SYGVKD. The CDR3 runs to 13 residues. J lost 0 bases, V lost 6 bases, and 2 bases had no gene match. In nucleotides, the CDR3 is TGTGCCATCAGGACAGGGAGCTCCTACGAGCAGTACTTC. This sequence encodes CAIRTGSSYEQYF.

This clone was recorded a few times. J is TRBJ1-2 and V is TRBV4-1; 8 positions agree with TRBD1. CDR1 and CDR2 from the germline V gene are MGHRA and YSYEKL. Unmatched junction bases numbered 8, after V lost 3 bases and J lost 5 bases. This CDR3 comprises 15 residues. The CDR3 DNA reads as TGCGCCAGCAGCCAGGCCGGACAGGGACGATATGGCTACACCTTC. This gives the protein CASSQAGQGRYGYTF.

This clone has only a few counts. The genes are TRBV13 and TRBJ2-3; 10 nucleotides align to TRBD1. Germline CDR1 reads PRHDT; CDR2 reads FYEKMQ (reference sequence). J lost 3 bases, V lost 5 bases, and 8 bases had no gene match. CDR3 length: 16 residues. Written as DNA, the CDR3 is TGTGCCAGCAGCAACCGGGACAGGGGAGTTACAGATACGCAGTATTTT. This gives the protein CASSNRDRGVTDTQYF.

This clone was seen a handful of times. V is TRBV13 and J is TRBJ2-3; D is possibly TRBD2 (6 bases). Germline V CDR1 and CDR2: PRHDT, FYEKMQ (reference sequence). V lost 5 bases and J 2 bases, leaving 17 bases between the germline ends. The CDR3 has 16 residues. This chain's CDR3 is CASSPQEGGPTDTQYF. CDR3 DNA sequence: TGTGCCAGCAGCCCCCAGGAGGGAGGCCCCACAGATACGCAGTATTTT. The whole variable domain, remainder taken from reference TRBV13 and TRBJ2-3, is AAGVIQSPRHLIKEKRETATLKCYPIPRHDTVYWYQQGPGQDPQFLISFYEKMQSDKGSIPDRFSAQQFSDYHSELNMSSLELGDSALYFCASSPQEGGPTDTQYFGPGTRLTVL.

The table lists this clone with a few counts. V and J are TRBV5-1 and TRBJ2-1; D perhaps matches TRBD1 (5 bases). This CDR3 has 14 residues. V was pared by 0 bases and J by 15 bases, with 19 bases between. Per germline, CDR1 SGHRS and CDR2 YFSETQ. Here the CDR3 DNA reads TGCGCCAGCAGCTTGGAGGGGTCGTGGACATCCCTGTTCTTC. Translating gives CASSLEGSWTSLFF.